The clone carrying this TCR beta chain was found once. The CDR3 extends over 13 amino acids. Looked up from germline, CDR1 is GTSNPN and CDR2 is SVGIG (reference sequence). Deletions cut 8 bases from V and 8 bases from J, with 21 bases between. These data originate in a study of shared clonotypes between healthy human individuals. It was across several immunoSEQ plates that each subset's genomic DNA was evenly split. The repertoire was sequenced with immunoSEQ multiplex PCR; TCRdb's copy has only in-frame clones and lacks some. In the table there are around 750,000 clones, about 74% of which are singletons.

Input material: memory CD4+ T cells sorted from blood. Subset of the sample: CD45RA-negative fraction. The chain uses TRBV30 and TRBJ2-5; possibly TRBD1 for D (5 bases). This sequence originates from a young woman in good health. CDR3 in amino acids: CATTRAVQGTQYF. CDR3 DNA sequence: TGTGCCACGACCAGGGCAGTTCAAGGTACCCAGTACTTC.